Detailed here is one T cell receptor beta chain. The data stem from a study of molecular identifiers for immune sequencing clone quantification. Naive CD8 T cells underwent sorting with the CD8+CD4-CCR7+CD45RA+ definition. TCRdb redid the calling of the PCR reads with MiXCR, one entry per CDR3 protein. The repertoire holds approximately 630,000 distinct CDR3 sequences, with about 25% as singletons. Per the germline V gene, CDR1 is MNHEY and CDR2 is SVGEGT. Trimming left V 2 bases short and J 0 bases short, with 6 bases between. CDR3 length equals 14 residues. This TCR was sampled from a human donor in good health. Some libraries in this study had Jurkat cell RNA spiked in. Sequenced: naive CD8+ T cells from blood, with Jurkat cell RNA spiked in. Stated subset: FACS-sorted CD8+CD4-CCR7+CD45RA+ naive T cells. The V call is TRBV6-2 or TRBV6-3, the J call TRBJ2-3; D ambiguous. CDR3 amino acids: CASSYAMSTDTQYF. In DNA form, the CDR3 reads TGTGCCAGCAGTTACGCTATGAGCACAGATACGCAGTATTTT.